Presented here are 29 T cell receptor beta chains from one specimen sequenced in a study of CD8 T cells in Susac syndrome. Reverse transcription of roughly 0.45 to 1 ug RNA was carried out with random hexamers. TCRdb re-analysed the immunoSEQ multiplex PCR reads in MiXCR, keeping a single row per CDR3 protein. The profile shows some 200,000 distinct CDR3 sequences, about 91% of them singletons. Sequenced input: CD4+ T cells from PBMCs. The receptor source for this set is a human donor with Susac syndrome.

This chain links TRBV20-1 with TRBJ1-5; 8 bases map to TRBD1. The length of the CDR3 is 17 residues. Germline V gives CDR1 DFQATT, CDR2 SNEGSKA (reference sequence). Unmatched junction bases numbered 14, after V lost 5 bases and J lost 2 bases. CDR3 region: CSALGTGKNWGNQPQHF. CDR3 coding DNA: TGCAGTGCTTTAGGGACAGGAAAGAACTGGGGCAATCAGCCCCAGCATTTT.

A single count supports this clonotype. J is TRBJ2-7 and V is TRBV4-1; D is undetermined. With 4 bases removed from V and 0 bases from J, the gap between germline ends came to 13 bases. Germline values: CDR1 MGHRA, CDR2 YSYEKL. This CDR3 has 15 residues. Here the CDR3 reads CASSLDIQSSYEQYF. CDR3 nucleotides: TGCGCCAGCAGCCTAGACATCCAAAGCTCCTACGAGCAGTACTTC.

The V gene is TRBV12-3 or TRBV12-4, the J gene TRBJ1-5; tentatively, D is TRBD1 (5 bases). The CDR3 extends over 15 amino acids. V lost 3 bases to trimming and J lost 4 bases, with 13 bases between them. The CDR3 region has the DNA TGTGCCAGCAGTTTTTGGGCAGGGTTGAATCAGCCCCAGCATTTT. Translation: CASSFWAGLNQPQHF.

This clonotype was observed a few times. The genes are TRBV12-3 or TRBV12-4 and TRBJ1-2, with TRBD1 as a possible D gene (6 bases). This CDR3 spans 12 amino acids. V lost 6 bases to trimming and J lost 6 bases, with 11 bases between them. The CDR3 region is CASSHGQHGYTF. CDR3 DNA: TGTGCCAGCAGCCATGGACAGCATGGCTACACCTTC.

The V call is TRBV11-2, the J call TRBJ2-1; 13 nucleotides match TRBD2. The J segment lost 9 bases and the V segment lost 5 bases, leaving 4 bases of the junction unmatched. The germline V gene has CDR1 SGHAT and CDR2 FQNNGV. The CDR3 has 14 residues. The CDR3 region is CASSTGLAGPEQFF. The CDR3 nucleotides read TGTGCCAGCAGCACGGGACTAGCGGGGCCTGAGCAGTTCTTC.

The V and J genes are TRBV12-3 or TRBV12-4 and TRBJ1-1; no definite D call. The CDR3 loop spans 14 amino acids. V was pared by 2 bases and J by 3 bases, with 10 bases between. DNA of the CDR3: TGTGCCAGCAGTTTACGACCCACGGACACTGAAGCTTTCTTT. Protein: CASSLRPTDTEAFF.

The chain joins TRBV7-3 to TRBJ2-3, with 9 bases that match TRBD2. CDR3 length: 14 residues. V lost 5 bases, J lost 1 base, and 1 base stayed unmatched. The germline V gene has CDR1 SGHTA and CDR2 FQGTGA. This chain's CDR3 is CASSKRGGTDTQYF. In DNA form, the CDR3 reads TGTGCCAGCAGCAAGCGGGGGGGCACAGATACGCAGTATTTT.

The V and J genes are TRBV3-1 and TRBJ1-4; the D gene is possibly TRBD1 (6 bases). The germline V gene has CDR1 LGHDT and CDR2 YNNKEL (reference sequence). The V and J ends lost 0 bases and 8 bases respectively, with 19 bases between them. The CDR3 consists of 17 residues. The CDR3 reads CASSQEGGGLSREKLFF. In DNA, the CDR3 is TGTGCCAGCAGCCAAGAAGGGGGTGGACTCTCAAGGGAAAAACTGTTTTTT. Full variable domain (outside the CDR3, taken from reference TRBV3-1 and TRBJ1-4): DTAVSQTPKYLVTQMGNDKSIKCEQNLGHDTMYWYKQDSKKFLKIMFSYNNKELIINETVPNRFSPKSPDKAHLNLHINSLELGDSAVYFCASSQEGGGLSREKLFFGSGTQLSVL.

V and J are TRBV6-1 and TRBJ2-7; the D gene is possibly TRBD1 (6 bases). The V gene's germline CDR1 is MNHNS and CDR2 SASEGT. Trimming removed 10 bases from V and 5 bases from J, with 21 bases in between. The CDR3 runs to 14 residues. The CDR3 loop is CATLRTGSVDEQYF. The CDR3 DNA follows: TGTGCCACCCTCCGAACAGGGAGTGTCGACGAGCAGTACTTC.

The rearrangement joins TRBV13 to TRBJ2-1; unclear D gene. V lost 1 base and J 8 bases, leaving 12 bases between the germline ends. CDR1 PRHDT and CDR2 FYEKMQ come from the germline V gene (reference sequence). CDR3 size: 14 residues. The CDR3 nucleotides read TGTGCCAGCAGCTTAGCCCGACCTACGGATGAGCAGTTCTTC. Its translation: CASSLARPTDEQFF.

The chain uses TRBV6-5 and TRBJ1-1, with unresolved D. Germline-derived CDR1 and CDR2 are MNHEY and SVGAGI. The CDR3 runs to 12 residues. V was pared by 2 bases and J by 1 base, with 2 bases between. The CDR3 sequence: CASSYANTEAFF. The CDR3 DNA sequence: TGTGCCAGCAGTTACGCGAACACTGAAGCTTTCTTT.

V is TRBV27 and J is TRBJ1-2; TRBD1 matches at 7 bases. Germline-derived CDR1 and CDR2 are MNHEY and SMNVEV (reference sequence). The CDR3 is made up of 13 amino acids. Trimming removed 5 bases from V and 6 bases from J; junction bases left unmatched: 6. CDR3 DNA: TGTGCCAGCAGTCCGTCAGGGGGGAATGGCTACACCTTC. This encodes CASSPSGGNGYTF.

This sequence joins TRBV5-6 and TRBJ2-7; TRBD2 matches 12 bases. This CDR3 is built from 16 residues. Trimming removed 0 bases from V and 5 bases from J; junction bases left unmatched: 6. CDR1 and CDR2 (germline): SGHDT, YYEEEE. The CDR3 is CASSLELAGGIDEQYF. CDR3 nucleotide sequence: TGTGCCAGCAGCTTGGAACTAGCGGGGGGAATAGACGAGCAGTACTTC.

In this sample, this clonotype turned up once. The V and J genes are TRBV5-6 and TRBJ2-5; TRBD2 matches at 14 bases. This CDR3 contains 19 residues. CDR1 and CDR2 from the germline V gene are SGHDT and YYEEEE. The junction had 15 bases not matched to a gene; V was cut back by 4 bases and J by 4 bases. CDR3: CASSLSRLAGGLAAETQYF. The CDR3 nucleotides read TGTGCCAGCAGCCTCTCACGACTAGCGGGGGGGCTTGCAGCAGAGACCCAGTACTTC.

The rearrangement joins TRBV2 to TRBJ1-2, with 8 bases matching TRBD1. The junction had 9 bases not matched to a gene; V was cut back by 7 bases and J by 8 bases. Germline V gives CDR1 SNHLY, CDR2 FYNNEI. The CDR3 loop spans 13 amino acids. CDR3 bases: TGTGCCAGCACCGTAGGACAGGGCTGGGGCTACACCTTC. It codes for CASTVGQGWGYTF.

This sequence joins TRBV4-1 and TRBJ1-2; D is possibly TRBD1 (5 bases). Germline V gives CDR1 MGHRA, CDR2 YSYEKL. The CDR3 consists of 15 residues. The V end was cut by 3 bases, the J end by 2 bases, with 13 bases between. CDR3 coding DNA: TGCGCCAGCAGCCACCACATGCGGGGGAACTATGGCTACACCTTC. It translates to CASSHHMRGNYGYTF.

This clonotype was recorded once. J is TRBJ1-2 and V is TRBV9; D gene unclear. The CDR3 is made up of 14 amino acids. V was clipped by 3 bases and J by 2 bases, with 11 bases between them. Germline V gene data show CDR1 as SGDLS and CDR2 as YYNGEE. The CDR3 spells CASSDRTVNYGYTF. CDR3 nucleotide sequence: TGTGCCAGCAGCGATCGGACGGTGAACTATGGCTACACCTTC.

The chain employs TRBV20-1 and TRBJ2-2, with TRBD1 as a possible D gene (6 bases). Trimming took off 6 bases at V and 6 bases at J, with 11 bases between the two ends. Germline lookup yields CDR1 DFQATT and CDR2 SNEGSKA (reference sequence). This CDR3 spans 12 amino acids. The CDR3 here is CSALQGPGELFF. In DNA, the CDR3 is TGCAGTGCCCTTCAGGGGCCCGGGGAGCTGTTTTTT.

This rearrangement joins TRBV19 to TRBJ1-3; tentative D call: TRBD1 (5 bases). V lost 7 bases, J lost 0 bases, and 13 bases lay in between. The CDR3 runs to 15 residues. CDR1 LNHDA and CDR2 SQIVND come from the germline V gene (reference sequence). The CDR3 loop reads CASTPGLLSGNTIYF. In DNA, the CDR3 is TGTGCCAGTACTCCGGGACTACTCTCTGGAAACACCATATATTTT.

The chain is built from TRBV20-1 and TRBJ2-3, with D unclear. Germline V lookup: CDR1 DFQATT, CDR2 SNEGSKA (reference sequence). This CDR3 has 15 amino acids. Trimming left V 0 bases short and J 3 bases short, with 13 bases between. This chain's CDR3 is CSARERQRTTDTQYF. The CDR3 DNA reads TGCAGTGCTAGAGAACGACAAAGGACGACAGATACGCAGTATTTT.

This clonotype was seen only once. The DNA for the CDR3 is TGTGCCTGGAGTGTTGGGGGGGCTCCTGGAAACACCATATATTTT. Translation gives CAWSVGGAPGNTIYF. The chain uses TRBV30 and TRBJ1-3; perhaps TRBD1 as D (6 bases). Germline CDR1 reads GTSNPN; CDR2 reads SVGIG (reference sequence). This CDR3 contains 15 residues. Trimming took 0 bases from V and 2 from J, leaving 11 bases between them.

The V call is TRBV20-1, the J call TRBJ1-6, with D possibly being TRBD1 (5 bases). The germline V gene has CDR1 DFQATT and CDR2 SNEGSKA (reference sequence). The CDR3 runs 18 residues. The germline V and J ends were trimmed by 4 bases and 1 base, with 20 bases remaining between them. The CDR3 spells CSANQGGSGGSYNSPLHF. CDR3 DNA: TGCAGTGCTAACCAGGGAGGTAGTGGGGGATCCTATAATTCACCCCTCCACTTT.

The chain combines TRBV7-9 with TRBJ2-3, with D perhaps TRBD2 (5 bases). Germline V gives CDR1 SEHNR, CDR2 FQNEAQ (reference sequence). This CDR3 has 13 amino acids. The germline V and J ends were trimmed by 6 bases and 1 base, with 8 bases remaining between them. CDR3 bases: TGTGCCAGCAGGAGTAGCGGCACAGATACGCAGTATTTT. Translation gives CASRSSGTDTQYF.

The rearrangement links TRBV5-6 to TRBJ1-1; D call uncertain. Germline CDR1 SGHDT, CDR2 YYEEEE. The V end lost 4 bases, the J end lost 7 bases, and 14 bases lay between the germline ends. The CDR3 extends over 13 amino acids. CDR3 nucleotides: TGTGCCAGCAGCCGCTTGGCGTTGGTTGAAGCTTTCTTT. This codes for CASSRLALVEAFF.

The rearrangement joins TRBV19 to TRBJ2-1, with TRBD2 identical over 9 bases. The CDR3 has 14 residues. CDR1 and CDR2 (germline): LNHDA, SQIVND (reference sequence). The J segment lost 5 bases and the V segment lost 7 bases, leaving 6 bases of the junction unmatched. The CDR3 spells CASKERGVNNEQFF. In DNA, the CDR3 is TGTGCCAGTAAGGAGCGGGGGGTTAACAATGAGCAGTTCTTC.

The V call is TRBV28, the J call TRBJ1-1, with 7 bases that match TRBD1. The germline CDR1 and CDR2 sequences are MDHEN and SYDVKM. V shed 5 bases and J 1 base; nucleotides not matched to a gene: 4. The CDR3 contains 14 residues. The CDR3 sequence is CASSPWTGNTEAFF. The CDR3 DNA sequence: TGTGCCAGCAGTCCATGGACAGGGAACACTGAAGCTTTCTTT.

CDR3: CASSLKPRHEQYF. CDR3 coding DNA: TGTGCCAGCAGCTTAAAACCAAGGCACGAGCAGTACTTC. V gene TRBV7-3 combines with J gene TRBJ2-7; D not resolved. The CDR3 extends over 13 amino acids. Germline CDR1 and CDR2: SGHTA and FQGTGA. Trimming pared 1 base from V and 5 bases from J, leaving 9 bases between.

The chain has TRBV18 and TRBJ2-3, with D unresolved. The V gene lost 5 bases and the J gene lost 6 bases, with 12 bases spanning the gap. The CDR3 covers 13 residues. The germline gives CDR1 KGHSH, CDR2 LQKENI. This CDR3 reads CASSSNPSDTQYF. CDR3 nucleotide sequence: TGTGCCAGCTCATCCAACCCCTCGGATACGCAGTATTTT. The full variable domain, with the rest looked up from reference TRBV18 and TRBJ2-3, is NAGVMQNPRHLVRRRGQEARLRCSPMKGHSHVYWYRQLPEEGLKFMVYLQKENIIDESGMPKERFSAEFPKEGPSILRIQQVVRGDSAAYFCASSSNPSDTQYFGPGTRLTVL.

The J gene is TRBJ1-4, the V gene TRBV28, with 9 positions matching TRBD1. The CDR3 is 13 residues long. Per germline, CDR1 MDHEN and CDR2 SYDVKM. The J segment lost 8 bases and the V segment lost 10 bases, leaving 8 bases of the junction unmatched. In DNA form, the CDR3 reads TGTGCCACCGGGGACAGGGAAAAGGAAAAACTGTTTTTT. This encodes CATGDREKEKLFF.